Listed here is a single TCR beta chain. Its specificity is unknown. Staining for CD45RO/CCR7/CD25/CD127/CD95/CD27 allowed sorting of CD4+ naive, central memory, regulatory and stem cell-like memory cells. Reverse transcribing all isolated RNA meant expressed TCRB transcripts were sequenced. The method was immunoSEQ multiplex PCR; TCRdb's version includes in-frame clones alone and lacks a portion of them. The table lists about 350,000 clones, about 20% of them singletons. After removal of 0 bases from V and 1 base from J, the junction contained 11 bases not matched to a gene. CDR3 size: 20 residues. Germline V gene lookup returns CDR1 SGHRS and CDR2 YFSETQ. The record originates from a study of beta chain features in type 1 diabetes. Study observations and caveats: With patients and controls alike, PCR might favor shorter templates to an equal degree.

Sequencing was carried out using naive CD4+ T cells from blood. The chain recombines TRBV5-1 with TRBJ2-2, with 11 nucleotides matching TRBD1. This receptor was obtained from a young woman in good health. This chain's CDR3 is CASSLALGQGAKLNTGELFF. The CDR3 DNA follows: TGCGCCAGCAGCTTGGCCTTAGGACAGGGGGCGAAGTTGAACACCGGGGAGCTGTTTTTT.